The entry that follows covers one T cell receptor beta chain sequence. This entry is derived from a study of T-cell reconstitution after alpha-beta-depleted transplantation in children. With 1 base removed from V and 0 bases from J, the gap between germline ends came to 12 bases. This CDR3 is built from 17 residues. The germline CDR1 and CDR2 sequences are LGHNA and YSLEER. A library of TCRbeta sequences, prepared with unique molecular identifiers, was generated. TCRdb independently ran MiXCR on the PCR reads; one entry per CDR3 protein. This sample has around 600,000 distinct CDR3 sequences, with 15% to 20% found just once.

The V and J genes are TRBV4-3 and TRBJ2-2; D is unclear. The source is a human donor who donated a stem cell graft to a child with acute myeloid leukemia. This specimen consisted of PBMCs from the stem cell graft donor, obtained from the stem cell graft. For the CDR3, the DNA is TGCGCCAGCAGCCAAGCCTACAGATCCGCGAACACCGGGGAGCTGTTTTTT. Protein sequence: CASSQAYRSANTGELFF.